A single sample is the source of the 7 T cell receptor beta chains below, sequenced in a study of blood T cell repertoires in COVID-19. Assay used: immunoSEQ multiplex PCR; TCRdb lists only in-frame clones, some missing. The sample consists of approximately 72,000 clones, more than 75% of them appearing once. The sequenced material came from peripheral blood. These receptors were collected from a woman aged 55 to 70 with acute or convalescent COVID-19.

The chain links TRBV3-1 (or the pseudogene TRBV3-2) to TRBJ1-1; the D is unclear. CDR1 is LGHDT and CDR2 is YNNKEL in the germline V gene (reference sequence). This CDR3 is 15 amino acids long. Trimming removed 1 base at V and 0 bases at J, with 9 bases between. In nucleotides, the CDR3 is TGTGCCAGCAGCCAAGGGGCGGGTATGAACACTGAAGCTTTCTTT. Its translation is CASSQGAGMNTEAFF.

The chain has TRBV12-3 or TRBV12-4 and TRBJ2-3, with unresolved D. Trimming took 2 bases from V and 3 from J, leaving 6 bases between them. The CDR3 runs to 13 residues. The CDR3 protein is CASSLIATDTQYF. CDR3 coding DNA: TGTGCCAGCAGTTTAATAGCAACAGATACGCAGTATTTT.

The rearrangement uses TRBV5-1 and TRBJ2-5, with 9 nucleotides matching TRBD2. Germline assignment: CDR1 SGHRS and CDR2 YFSETQ. The CDR3 consists of 14 residues. The trim removed 0 bases at V and 6 bases at J, leaving 3 bases unmatched. As DNA, the CDR3 is TGCGCCAGCAGCTTGGGACTAGCGGAGCAGACCCAGTACTTC. The encoded protein is CASSLGLAEQTQYF.

V is TRBV6-5 and J is TRBJ1-6; unclear D gene. This CDR3 is 16 amino acids long. Between the trimmed V and J ends, which lost 0 bases and 1 base, there was a span of 7 bases. From germline, CDR1 is MNHEY and CDR2 SVGAGI. Here the CDR3 DNA reads TGTGCCAGCAGTTACTCGTTAACTTCCTATAATTCACCCCTCCACTTT. This sequence encodes CASSYSLTSYNSPLHF.

The gene calls are TRBV27 and TRBJ1-1, with D hard to call. The V end lost 7 bases, the J end lost 0 bases, and 12 bases lay between the germline ends. From germline, CDR1 is MNHEY and CDR2 SMNVEV (reference sequence). The CDR3 runs to 14 residues. The chain's CDR3 is CASIIRYMNTEAFF. For the CDR3, the DNA is TGTGCCAGCATCATAAGATACATGAACACTGAAGCTTTCTTT.

The V and J genes are TRBV27 and TRBJ2-7; 9 nucleotides align to TRBD2. There are 14 residues in the CDR3. V was pared by 3 bases and J by 9 bases, with 9 bases of the junction left unmatched. CDR1 and CDR2 (germline): MNHEY, SMNVEV (reference sequence). CDR3 in DNA: TGTGCCAGCAGTTTTGGGCCGACTAGCGGAACGCAGTACTTC. Its protein is CASSFGPTSGTQYF.

The chain is built from TRBV2 and TRBJ2-7, with D perhaps matching TRBD1 (5 bases). The length of the CDR3 is 11 residues. Trimming shortened V by 1 base and J by 7 bases, and 5 bases separated the two germline ends. The V gene's germline CDR1 is SNHLY and CDR2 FYNNEI. CDR3 in amino acids: CASSEEGEQYF. The CDR3 bases are TGTGCCAGCAGTGAAGAGGGGGAGCAGTACTTC.